These 4 T cell receptor beta chains originate from one sample sequenced in a study of CD8 T cell repertoires and HIV-1 epitope variants. These receptors have no known antigen. The protocol was immunoSEQ multiplex PCR, while the TCRdb copy is restricted to in-frame clones and leaves out a portion. The sample consists of 2,500 to 3,000 clones, around 61% of them appearing once. The sequenced material came from cultured CD8+ T cells derived from PBMCs. Source of these receptors: a male donor with HIV.

The chain links TRBV9 to TRBJ1-4; D not resolved. The CDR3 has 14 residues. Germline V lookup: CDR1 SGDLS, CDR2 YYNGEE. Trimming pared 0 bases from V and 10 bases from J, leaving 13 bases between. CDR3 nucleotide sequence: TGTGCCAGCAGCGTAGAAGGAAACTCCGCAAAACTGTTTTTT. Its translation: CASSVEGNSAKLFF.

The CDR3 bases are TGTGCCAGTAGTCCCCAGGTCTGGTACGAGCAGTACTTC. Translation: CASSPQVWYEQYF. The chain links TRBV19 to TRBJ2-7; D unclear. The germline V gene has CDR1 LNHDA and CDR2 SQIVND (reference sequence). Trimming left V 5 bases short and J 4 bases short, with 12 bases between. This CDR3 has 13 residues.

The chain combines TRBV7-9 with TRBJ2-7; TRBD1 matches at 11 bases. Trimming cost V 0 bases and J 7 bases; bases outside gene matches: 11. The CDR3 covers 17 residues. Germline lookup yields CDR1 SEHNR and CDR2 FQNEAQ (reference sequence). CDR3 sequence (DNA): TGTGCCAGCAGCTTAGCAGGACTAGGACAGGGGGCTTATGAGCAGTACTTC. This sequence encodes CASSLAGLGQGAYEQYF.

This sequence joins TRBV5-4 and TRBJ2-1; tentatively, D is TRBD1 or TRBD2 (5 bases each). Looked up from germline, CDR1 is SGHNT and CDR2 is YYREEE (reference sequence). The CDR3 loop spans 13 amino acids. The germline V and J ends were trimmed by 5 bases and 8 bases, with 14 bases remaining between them. Written as DNA, the CDR3 is TGTGCCAGCAGTTTCCTCAGAGGGGATGAGCAGTTCTTC. Its protein product is CASSFLRGDEQFF.